The T cell receptor beta chain described here comes from a study of vaccination effects on CD4 cells after COVID-19. Regarding the study as a whole: Few convalescent patients were studied, and early post-infection samples were lacking.

The method was immunoSEQ multiplex PCR; TCRdb's version includes in-frame clones alone and lacks a portion of them. The sample comprises tens of thousands of clones, around 80% of which are singletons, and about two fifths rests with the top ten. Worth noting for this clone: Its antigen is still unknown.

After expansion with viral peptide pools in the ViraFEST assay, antigen-specific CD4+ T cells were sequenced. A roughly 10-day culture period preceded the isolation of CD4+ T cells. According to PCR results, the person was infected with SARS-CoV-2 between March and December 2020. PBMC cultures contained two million cells per well, 10 IU/ml IL-2 and around 9.9 ug/ml peptides. Cultures received IL-2 medium that replaced half the medium on days 3 and 7. Germline CDR1 SGHRS, CDR2 YFSETQ. Deletions cut 4 bases from V and 1 base from J, with 8 bases between. The CDR3 runs 13 residues. Here the sequenced sample was CD4+ T cells from PBMCs cultured with a peptide pool, taken before COVID-19 vaccination. The J gene is TRBJ1-1, the V gene TRBV5-1; D unclear. The receptor comes from a human donor who had a prior SARS-CoV-2 infection. The DNA for the CDR3 is TGCGCCAGCAGCCCCGCCCAGAACACTGAAGCTTTCTTT. It is translated as CASSPAQNTEAFF.